Each of the 17 T cell receptor beta chains below was sequenced from the same sample in a study of cytomegalovirus exposure and HLA in healthy donors. Primers: 60 Vbeta forward and 13 Jbeta reverse. Generated by immunoSEQ multiplex PCR, the TCRdb table keeps only in-frame clones and is missing some. Of roughly 120,000 clones listed, 81% are singletons. The sample taken for sequencing was PBMCs. All receptors derive from a woman between 40 and 55 years old in good health and CMV-seronegative.

The rearrangement joins TRBV5-6 to TRBJ1-3; no reliable D call. CDR1 SGHDT and CDR2 YYEEEE come from the germline V gene. The V end lost 1 base, the J end lost 4 bases, and 9 bases lay between the germline ends. The CDR3 sequence is 14 residues long. The CDR3, as DNA: TGTGCCAGCAGCTTGTCAGGTGGGGGAAACACCATATATTTT. Translation: CASSLSGGGNTIYF. Full variable domain (missing parts from reference TRBV5-6 and TRBJ1-3): DAGVTQSPTHLIKTRGQQVTLRCSPKSGHDTVSWYQQALGQGPQFIFQYYEEEERQRGNFPDRFSGHQFPNYSSELNVNALLLGDSALYLCASSLSGGGNTIYFGEGSWLTVV.

This chain connects TRBV9 to TRBJ2-1; 14 nucleotides align to TRBD2. There are 17 residues in the CDR3. V gave up 4 bases and J gave up 9 bases; unmatched junction bases: 12. Germline loops: CDR1 SGDLS, CDR2 YYNGEE. The CDR3 DNA follows: TGTGCCAGCAGCAAATCCTTGACTAGCGGGAGGGCCGGTGAGCAGTTCTTC. Translated, it gives CASSKSLTSGRAGEQFF.

The rearrangement links TRBV27 to TRBJ2-5; 7 bases are a match to TRBD1. Germline V lookup: CDR1 MNHEY, CDR2 SMNVEV (reference sequence). The CDR3 is 15 amino acids. After removal of 6 bases from V and 3 bases from J, the junction contained 10 bases not matched to a gene. The CDR3 nucleotides read TGTGCCAGCAGCCAATTGGGAACAGGGGAAGAGACCCAGTACTTC. Translation: CASSQLGTGEETQYF.

The V call is TRBV6-1, the J call TRBJ1-1, with 9 bases lining up with TRBD1. V lost 4 bases to trimming and J lost 5 bases; unmatched junction nucleotides: 2. The CDR3 sequence is 13 residues long. CDR1 and CDR2 from the germline V gene are MNHNS and SASEGT. For the CDR3, the DNA is TGTGCCAGCAGTGGACAGGGGGTTACTGAAGCTTTCTTT. Amino acids: CASSGQGVTEAFF.

The chain is built from TRBV7-2 and TRBJ1-5; D call uncertain. The CDR3 extends over 15 amino acids. Trimming took off 2 bases at V and 0 bases at J, with 8 bases between the two ends. Per germline, CDR1 SGHTA and CDR2 FQGNSA. The CDR3 coding sequence is TGTGCCAGCAGCTTATTTGAGGGTAGCAATCAGCCCCAGCATTTT. This translates into CASSLFEGSNQPQHF.

The chain recombines TRBV6-4 with TRBJ2-7, with 11 bases fitting TRBD2. V trimming: 3 bases; J trimming: 1 base; junction bases outside the gene matches: 8. The CDR3 covers 17 residues. CDR1 and CDR2 from the germline V gene are MRHNA and SNTAGT. CDR3 in amino acids: CASSESPLAGGSYEQYF. In nucleotides, the CDR3 is TGTGCCAGCAGTGAAAGTCCGCTAGCGGGAGGTTCCTACGAGCAGTACTTC.

This clone was seen just once. This chain uses TRBV25-1 with TRBJ2-5, with 8 bases aligning to TRBD2. The CDR3 is 17 amino acids. Germline V gene sequence: CDR1 MGHDK, CDR2 SYGVNS. The V gene end was trimmed by 2 bases and the J gene end by 2 bases; junction bases not matched to a gene: 10. Here the CDR3 reads CASSERGGRVAQETQYF. The CDR3 nucleotides read TGTGCCAGCAGTGAACGGGGGGGCAGGGTCGCGCAAGAGACCCAGTACTTC.

This chain joins TRBV27 and TRBJ2-7; 10 nucleotides align to TRBD1. The junction had 10 bases not matched to a gene; V was cut back by 5 bases and J by 6 bases. Germline V CDR1 and CDR2: MNHEY, SMNVEV (reference sequence). This CDR3 is built from 15 residues. The CDR3 reads CASSPTGTGAREQYF. In nucleotides, the CDR3 is TGTGCCAGCAGTCCCACCGGGACAGGGGCACGCGAGCAGTACTTC.

The chain carries TRBV4-2 and TRBJ2-1; 10 bases align to TRBD2. The V gene end was trimmed by 1 base and the J gene end by 5 bases; junction bases not matched to a gene: 2. CDR3 length equals 15 residues. The germline V gene encodes CDR1 LGHNA and CDR2 YNFKEQ. DNA of the CDR3: TGTGCCAGCAGCCAAGGGACTAGCGGAAACAATGAGCAGTTCTTC. It translates to CASSQGTSGNNEQFF.

CDR3 DNA sequence: TGTGCCACTACCGGGACAGGTGGAATGGGCTACACCTTC. Translating gives CATTGTGGMGYTF. The V and J genes are TRBV19 and TRBJ1-2, with TRBD1 matching over 8 bases. The CDR3 sequence is 13 residues long. CDR1 is LNHDA, CDR2 SQIVND, per germline (reference sequence). V trimming: 10 bases; J trimming: 8 bases; junction bases outside the gene matches: 12.

The chain links TRBV5-1 to TRBJ2-3; 13 nucleotides match TRBD2. V lost 9 bases to trimming and J lost 5 bases; unmatched junction nucleotides: 9. The CDR3 sequence is 15 residues long. The germline V gene has CDR1 SGHRS and CDR2 YFSETQ. CDR3: CATTLAGGPGDTQYF. The CDR3, as DNA: TGCGCCACCACACTAGCGGGAGGGCCAGGAGATACGCAGTATTTT.

This clone was counted a single time. The J gene is TRBJ2-5, the V gene TRBV2, with TRBD2 matching over 8 bases. The germline V gene has CDR1 SNHLY and CDR2 FYNNEI. This CDR3 is built from 13 residues. V trimming: 4 bases; J trimming: 5 bases; junction bases outside the gene matches: 3. DNA for the CDR3: TGTGCCAGCAGTGGGACTAGCCGGGAGACCCAGTACTTC. Its protein product is CASSGTSRETQYF.

The chain carries TRBV9 and TRBJ2-2, with TRBD2 matching 12 bases. Germline V CDR1 and CDR2: SGDLS, YYNGEE. With 4 bases clipped from V and 4 bases from J, the junction kept 2 bases outside the gene matches. This CDR3 region has 15 residues. The CDR3 bases are TGTGCCAGCAGCCCACTAGCGGGAGGCACCGGGGAGCTGTTTTTT. This codes for CASSPLAGGTGELFF.

This chain uses TRBV19 with TRBJ2-7; D ambiguous. The CDR3 covers 13 residues. V lost 10 bases and J lost 2, with 15 bases in between. Germline CDR1 LNHDA, CDR2 SQIVND (reference sequence). CDR3 region: CATMKTPTYEQYF. The DNA of the CDR3 is TGTGCCACAATGAAGACTCCCACCTACGAGCAGTACTTC.

This chain links TRBV6-1 with TRBJ2-5; the D gene is possibly TRBD1 (6 bases). The ends were cut back, 5 bases at V and 5 bases at J, with 15 bases in the middle. The CDR3 is 14 amino acids. CDR1 is MNHNS, CDR2 SASEGT, per germline. This CDR3 is CASSYAGTTETQYF. The CDR3 DNA reads TGTGCCAGCAGTTATGCCGGGACAACGGAGACCCAGTACTTC.

In the case of this clone: This same CDR3 is encoded by further DNA sequences in the sample. The chain is built from TRBV18 and TRBJ2-2; 7 nucleotides agree with TRBD1. The CDR3 loop spans 16 amino acids. The germline gives CDR1 KGHSH, CDR2 LQKENI. Trimming removed 1 base from V and 1 base from J; junction bases left unmatched: 3. The CDR3 protein is CASSPRGGVNTGELFF. In nucleotides, the CDR3 is TGTGCCAGCTCACCACGAGGGGGCGTGAACACCGGGGAGCTGTTTTTT.

The chain has TRBV2 and TRBJ2-5, with 9 bases fitting TRBD2. The CDR3 sequence is 14 residues long. With 5 bases clipped from V and 7 bases from J, the junction kept 8 bases outside the gene matches. The germline V gene encodes CDR1 SNHLY and CDR2 FYNNEI. CDR3 residues: CASSPGLAPGTQYF. For the CDR3, the DNA is TGTGCCAGCAGTCCGGGACTAGCCCCAGGGACCCAGTACTTC.